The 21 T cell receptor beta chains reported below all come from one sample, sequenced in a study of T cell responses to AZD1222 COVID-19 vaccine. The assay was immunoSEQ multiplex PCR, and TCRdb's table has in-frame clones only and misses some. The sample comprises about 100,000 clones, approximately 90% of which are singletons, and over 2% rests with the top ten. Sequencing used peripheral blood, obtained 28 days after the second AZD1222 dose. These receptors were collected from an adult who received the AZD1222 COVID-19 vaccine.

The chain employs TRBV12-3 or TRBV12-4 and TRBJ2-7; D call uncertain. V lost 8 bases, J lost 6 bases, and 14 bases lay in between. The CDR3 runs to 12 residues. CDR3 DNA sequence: TGTGCCAGCCGGAAATCCGTCGGCGAGCAGTACTTC. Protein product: CASRKSVGEQYF.

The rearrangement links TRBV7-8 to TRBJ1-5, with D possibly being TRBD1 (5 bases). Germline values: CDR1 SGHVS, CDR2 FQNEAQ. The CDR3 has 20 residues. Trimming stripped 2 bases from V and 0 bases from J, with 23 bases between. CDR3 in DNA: TGTGCCAGCAGCTTATCGGGGGTGTCCACCATGCTAAATAGCAATCAGCCCCAGCATTTT. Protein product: CASSLSGVSTMLNSNQPQHF. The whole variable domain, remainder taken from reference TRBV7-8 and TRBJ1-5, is GAGVSQSPRYKVAKRGQDVALRCDPISGHVSLFWYQQALGQGPEFLTYFQNEAQLDKSGLPSDRFFAERPEGSVSTLKIQRTQQEDSAVYLCASSLSGVSTMLNSNQPQHFGDGTRLSIL.

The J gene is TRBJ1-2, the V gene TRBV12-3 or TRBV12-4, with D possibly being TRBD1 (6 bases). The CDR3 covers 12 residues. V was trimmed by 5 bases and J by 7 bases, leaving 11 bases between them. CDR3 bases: TGTGCCAGCAGTACAGGGTGGCGTGGCTACACCTTC. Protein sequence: CASSTGWRGYTF.

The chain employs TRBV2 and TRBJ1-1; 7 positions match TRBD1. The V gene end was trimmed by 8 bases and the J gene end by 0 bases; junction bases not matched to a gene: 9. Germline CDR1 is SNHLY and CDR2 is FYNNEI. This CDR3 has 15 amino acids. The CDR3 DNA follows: TGTGCCAGCCACTCGGGACAGAACATGAACACTGAAGCTTTCTTT. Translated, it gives CASHSGQNMNTEAFF. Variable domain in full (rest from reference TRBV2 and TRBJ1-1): EPEVTQTPSHQVTQMGQEVILRCVPISNHLYFYWYRQILGQKVEFLVSFYNNEISEKSEIFDDQFSVERPDGSNFTLKIRSTKLEDSAMYFCASHSGQNMNTEAFFGQGTRLTVV.

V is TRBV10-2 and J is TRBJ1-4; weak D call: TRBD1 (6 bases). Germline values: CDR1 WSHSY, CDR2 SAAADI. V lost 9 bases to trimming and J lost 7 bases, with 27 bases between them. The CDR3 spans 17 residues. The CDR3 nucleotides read TGCGCCAGTCCGGGGGTTAGGTATCAGGGGAAGGGTGAAAAACTGTTTTTT. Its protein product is CASPGVRYQGKGEKLFF.

In DNA form, the CDR3 reads TGTGCCAGCAGCTTCACAGGGTACTTAACCGAGCAGTACTTC. It codes for CASSFTGYLTEQYF. The rearrangement links TRBV5-5 to TRBJ2-7; tentative D call: TRBD1 (6 bases). The CDR3 has 14 residues. The germline CDR1 and CDR2 sequences are SGHKS and YYEKEE (reference sequence). V was shortened by 2 bases and J by 6 bases, with 15 bases between the two germline ends. Drawing the rest from reference TRBV5-5 and TRBJ2-7, the complete variable domain is DAGVTQSPTHLIKTRGQQVTLRCSPISGHKSVSWYQQVLGQGPQFIFQYYEKEERGRGNFPDRFSARQFPNYSSELNVNALLLGDSALYLCASSFTGYLTEQYFGPGTRLTVT.

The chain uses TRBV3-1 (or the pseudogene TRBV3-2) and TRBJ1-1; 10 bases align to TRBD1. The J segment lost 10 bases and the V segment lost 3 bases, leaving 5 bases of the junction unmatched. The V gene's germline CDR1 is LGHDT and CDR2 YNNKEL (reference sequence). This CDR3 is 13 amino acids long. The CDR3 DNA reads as TGTGCCAGCAGCCACGGGGGACAGGGGACAGCTTTCTTT. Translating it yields CASSHGGQGTAFF.

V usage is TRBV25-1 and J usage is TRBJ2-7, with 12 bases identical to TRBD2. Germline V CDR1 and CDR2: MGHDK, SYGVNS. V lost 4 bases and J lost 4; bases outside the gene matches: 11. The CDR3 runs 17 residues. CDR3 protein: CASSVLLAGGPLYEQYF. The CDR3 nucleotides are TGTGCCAGCAGTGTACTACTAGCGGGAGGCCCTTTATACGAGCAGTACTTC.

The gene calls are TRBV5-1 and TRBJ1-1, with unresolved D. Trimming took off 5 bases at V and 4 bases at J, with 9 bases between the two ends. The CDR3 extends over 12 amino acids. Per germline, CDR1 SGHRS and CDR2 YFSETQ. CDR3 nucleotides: TGCGCCAGCAGTCGGGTGGGCACTGAAGCTTTCTTT. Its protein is CASSRVGTEAFF.

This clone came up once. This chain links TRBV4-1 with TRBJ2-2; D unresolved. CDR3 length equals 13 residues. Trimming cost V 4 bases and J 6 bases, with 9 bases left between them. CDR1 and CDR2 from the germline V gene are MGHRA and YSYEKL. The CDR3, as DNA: TGCGCCAGCAGCCTAATCCCCGCCGGGGAGCTGTTTTTT. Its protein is CASSLIPAGELFF.

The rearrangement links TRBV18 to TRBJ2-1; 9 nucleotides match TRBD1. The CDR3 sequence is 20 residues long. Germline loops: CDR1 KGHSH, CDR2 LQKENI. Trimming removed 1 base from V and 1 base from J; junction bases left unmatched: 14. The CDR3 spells CASSPLDRGPSEWSYNEQFF. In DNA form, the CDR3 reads TGTGCCAGCTCACCACTGGACAGGGGCCCCTCCGAATGGTCCTACAATGAGCAGTTCTTC.

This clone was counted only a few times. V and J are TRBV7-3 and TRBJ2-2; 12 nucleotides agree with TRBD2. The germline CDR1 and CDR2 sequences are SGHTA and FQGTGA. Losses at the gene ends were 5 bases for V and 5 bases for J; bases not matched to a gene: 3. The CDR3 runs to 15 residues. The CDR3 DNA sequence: TGTGCCAGCAGCCTAGCGGGAGGGGGTACCGGGGAGCTGTTTTTT. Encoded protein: CASSLAGGGTGELFF. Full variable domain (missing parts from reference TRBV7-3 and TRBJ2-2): GAGVSQTPSNKVTEKGKYVELRCDPISGHTALYWYRQSLGQGPEFLIYFQGTGAADDSGLPNDRFFAVRPEGSVSTLKIQRTERGDSAVYLCASSLAGGGTGELFFGEGSRLTVL.

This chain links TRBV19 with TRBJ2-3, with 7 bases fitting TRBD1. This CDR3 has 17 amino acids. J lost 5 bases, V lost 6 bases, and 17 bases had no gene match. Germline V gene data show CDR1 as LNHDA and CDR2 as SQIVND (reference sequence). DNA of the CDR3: TGTGCCAGTAGGAAAAGGGACAGAGTAGCCTCCGGAGATACGCAGTATTTT. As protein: CASRKRDRVASGDTQYF.

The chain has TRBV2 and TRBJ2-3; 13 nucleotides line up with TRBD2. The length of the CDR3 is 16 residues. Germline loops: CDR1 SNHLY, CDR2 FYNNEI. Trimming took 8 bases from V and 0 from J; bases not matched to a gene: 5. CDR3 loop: CASQGGLAGSTDTQYF. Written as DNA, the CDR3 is TGTGCCAGCCAAGGGGGACTAGCGGGAAGCACAGATACGCAGTATTTT.

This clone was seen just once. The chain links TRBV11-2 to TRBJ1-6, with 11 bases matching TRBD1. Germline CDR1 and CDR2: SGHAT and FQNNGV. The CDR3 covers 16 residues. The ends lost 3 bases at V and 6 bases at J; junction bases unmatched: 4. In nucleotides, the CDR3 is TGTGCCAGCAGCTTGCGGACAGGGGGCTTTAATTCACCCCTCCACTTT. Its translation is CASSLRTGGFNSPLHF.

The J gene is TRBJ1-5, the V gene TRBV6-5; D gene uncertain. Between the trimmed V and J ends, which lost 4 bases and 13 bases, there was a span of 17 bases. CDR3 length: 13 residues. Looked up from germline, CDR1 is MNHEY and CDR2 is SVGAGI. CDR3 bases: TGTGCCAGCAGTTTACTGGGTAGTGGGTTACAGCATTTT. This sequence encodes CASSLLGSGLQHF.

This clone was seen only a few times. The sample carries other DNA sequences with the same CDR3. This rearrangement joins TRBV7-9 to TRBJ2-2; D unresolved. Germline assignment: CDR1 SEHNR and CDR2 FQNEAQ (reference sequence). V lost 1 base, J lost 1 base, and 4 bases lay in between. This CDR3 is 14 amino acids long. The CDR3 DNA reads TGTGCCAGCAGCTTAGTTGGGAACACCGGGGAGCTGTTTTTT. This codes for CASSLVGNTGELFF.

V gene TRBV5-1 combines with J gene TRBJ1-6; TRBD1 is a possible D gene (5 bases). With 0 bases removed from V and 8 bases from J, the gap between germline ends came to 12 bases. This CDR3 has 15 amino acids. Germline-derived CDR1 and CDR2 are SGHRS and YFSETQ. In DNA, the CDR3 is TGCGCCAGCAGCTTGGGACAGCAGCAACATTCACCCCTCCACTTT. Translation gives CASSLGQQQHSPLHF.

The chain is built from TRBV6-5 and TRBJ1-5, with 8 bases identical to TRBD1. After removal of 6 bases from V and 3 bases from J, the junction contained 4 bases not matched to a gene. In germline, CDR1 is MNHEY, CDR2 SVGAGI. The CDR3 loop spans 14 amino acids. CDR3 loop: CASSRDRFNQPQHF. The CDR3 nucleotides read TGTGCCAGCAGCCGGGACAGGTTCAATCAGCCCCAGCATTTT.

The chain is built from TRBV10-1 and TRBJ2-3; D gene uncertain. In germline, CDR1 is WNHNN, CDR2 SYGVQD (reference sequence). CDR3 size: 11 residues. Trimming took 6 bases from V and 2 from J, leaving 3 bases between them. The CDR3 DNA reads TGCGCCAGCAGCCACACAGATACGCAGTATTTT. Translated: CASSHTDTQYF.

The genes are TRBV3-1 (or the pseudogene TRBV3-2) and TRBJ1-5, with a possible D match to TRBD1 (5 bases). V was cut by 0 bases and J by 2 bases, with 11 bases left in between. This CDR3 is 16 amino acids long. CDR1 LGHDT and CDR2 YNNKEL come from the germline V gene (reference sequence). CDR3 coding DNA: TGTGCCAGCAGCCAAGATTCGGGGACGGGCAATCAGCCCCAGCATTTT. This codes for CASSQDSGTGNQPQHF.